Following are 10 T cell receptor beta chains from one sample sequenced in a study of T cells in Graves' hyperthyroidism and ophthalmopathy. TCR beta CDR3 regions were amplified from RNA transcripts. TCR CDR3 underwent first-round RT-PCR with the HTBI primer set. TCRdb analysed the multiplex PCR reads with MiXCR anew, one entry per CDR3 protein. The sample contains 490,000 or so distinct CDR3 sequences, just under 20% of which appear only once. Sequencing used blood. Every receptor here comes from a man between 35 and 55 years old with Graves' ophthalmopathy.

This chain joins TRBV20-1 and TRBJ2-2, with 7 bases identical to TRBD1. V dropped 4 bases and J dropped 1; count of bases not matched to a gene: 3. Germline CDR1 reads DFQATT; CDR2 reads SNEGSKA (reference sequence). CDR3 length equals 14 residues. The CDR3 DNA follows: TGCAGTGCTAAGCAGGGGGTGAACACCGGGGAGCTGTTTTTT. Translation gives CSAKQGVNTGELFF.

This clonotype turned up a few times. This chain connects TRBV7-2 to TRBJ2-5, with D possibly being TRBD1 (6 bases). Germline-derived CDR1 and CDR2 are SGHTA and FQGNSA. The CDR3 totals 16 residues. With 5 bases removed from V and 5 bases from J, the gap between germline ends came to 21 bases. The CDR3 here is CASSPTRGSGWETQYF. The CDR3 coding sequence is TGTGCCAGCAGCCCAACCAGGGGCTCGGGCTGGGAGACCCAGTACTTC.

This chain joins TRBV19 and TRBJ1-5, with TRBD1 as a possible D gene (5 bases). CDR3 length: 15 residues. V was cut by 5 bases and J by 1 base, with 12 bases left in between. Germline values: CDR1 LNHDA, CDR2 SQIVND (reference sequence). CDR3 sequence reads: CASSAMRDSNQPQHF. In DNA form, the CDR3 reads TGTGCCAGTAGTGCAATGAGGGACAGCAATCAGCCCCAGCATTTT.

This clonotype was counted a few times. The chain links TRBV4-3 to TRBJ1-1, with D unresolved. The CDR3 contains 16 residues. With 1 base removed from V and 3 bases from J, the gap between germline ends came to 15 bases. Germline V lookup: CDR1 LGHNA, CDR2 YSLEER. CDR3 in DNA: TGCGCCAGCAGCCAAGTTGGAGGGAGATCGGACACTGAAGCTTTCTTT. This codes for CASSQVGGRSDTEAFF.

The chain links TRBV5-6 to TRBJ2-1; D possibly corresponds to TRBD1 (5 bases). V was shortened by 2 bases and J by 9 bases, with 12 bases between the two germline ends. CDR3 size: 13 residues. Germline CDR1 and CDR2: SGHDT and YYEEEE. CDR3 nucleotides: TGTGCCAGCAGCTTCGAACAGGCCCTTGAGCAGTTCTTC. Its protein is CASSFEQALEQFF.

This clonotype was found a few times. The rearrangement uses TRBV20-1 and TRBJ2-3; no clear D. The CDR3 consists of 11 residues. CDR1 DFQATT and CDR2 SNEGSKA come from the germline V gene (reference sequence). V dropped 5 bases and J dropped 5 bases, with 8 bases sitting between them. CDR3 coding DNA: TGCAGTGCTGGGCCCAAAGATACGCAGTATTTT. Translating it yields CSAGPKDTQYF.

V usage is TRBV13 and J usage is TRBJ2-5, with 8 positions matching TRBD2. This CDR3 comprises 15 residues. Losses at the gene ends were 6 bases for V and 5 bases for J; bases not matched to a gene: 11. Germline-derived CDR1 and CDR2 are PRHDT and FYEKMQ (reference sequence). The CDR3 protein is CASREITRGVETQYF. DNA for the CDR3: TGTGCCAGCAGGGAGATCACGCGGGGGGTCGAGACCCAGTACTTC.

The gene calls are TRBV6-1 and TRBJ2-5; 15 nucleotides agree with TRBD2. Germline assignment: CDR1 MNHNS and CDR2 SASEGT. Trimming removed 6 bases from V and 5 bases from J; junction bases left unmatched: 7. The CDR3 covers 16 residues. CDR3 DNA: TGTGCCAGCAGACGGACTAGCGGGGGGGCGGCGGAGACCCAGTACTTC. It is translated as CASRRTSGGAAETQYF.

This clonotype appeared many times. The chain links TRBV5-1 to TRBJ1-3, with D uncertain. V was clipped by 4 bases and J by 2 bases, with 16 bases between them. The V gene's germline CDR1 is SGHRS and CDR2 YFSETQ. The CDR3 extends over 16 amino acids. The CDR3 spells CASSPTREVAGNTIYF. CDR3 bases: TGCGCCAGCAGCCCAACCCGAGAGGTGGCTGGAAACACCATATATTTT.

This clonotype turned up a few times. This rearrangement joins TRBV14 to TRBJ2-3, with 7 positions matching TRBD2. Germline CDR1 is SGHDN and CDR2 is FVKESK. V was pared by 4 bases and J by 8 bases, with 6 bases of the junction left unmatched. The CDR3 covers 13 residues. The CDR3 DNA reads TGTGCCAGCAGCCGGTCGAGGGAGGGTACGCAGTATTTT. It is translated as CASSRSREGTQYF. Full variable domain (missing parts from reference TRBV14 and TRBJ2-3): EAGVTQFPSHSVIEKGQTVTLRCDPISGHDNLYWYRRVMGKEIKFLLHFVKESKQDESGMPNNRFLAERTGGTYSTLKVQPAELEDSGVYFCASSRSREGTQYFGPGTRLTVL.